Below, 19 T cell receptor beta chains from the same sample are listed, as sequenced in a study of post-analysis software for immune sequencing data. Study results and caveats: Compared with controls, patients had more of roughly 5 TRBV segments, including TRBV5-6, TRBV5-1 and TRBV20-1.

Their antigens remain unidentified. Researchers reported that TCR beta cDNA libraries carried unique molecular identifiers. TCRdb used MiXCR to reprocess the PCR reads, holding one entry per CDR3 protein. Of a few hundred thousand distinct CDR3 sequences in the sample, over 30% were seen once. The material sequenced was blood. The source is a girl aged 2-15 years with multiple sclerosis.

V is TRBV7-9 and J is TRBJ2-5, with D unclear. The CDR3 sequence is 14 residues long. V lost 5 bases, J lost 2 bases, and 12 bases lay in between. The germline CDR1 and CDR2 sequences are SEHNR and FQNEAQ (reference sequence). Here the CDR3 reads CASSGLRRQETQYF. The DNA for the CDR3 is TGTGCCAGCAGCGGCCTGCGGCGGCAAGAGACCCAGTACTTC.

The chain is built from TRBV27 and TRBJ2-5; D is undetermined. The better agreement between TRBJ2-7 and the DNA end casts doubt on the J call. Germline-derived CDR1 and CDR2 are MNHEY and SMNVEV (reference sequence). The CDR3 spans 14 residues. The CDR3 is CASSLFDGPYEQYF. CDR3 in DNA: TGTGCCAGCAGTTTATTCGACGGACCCTACGAGCAGTACTTC.

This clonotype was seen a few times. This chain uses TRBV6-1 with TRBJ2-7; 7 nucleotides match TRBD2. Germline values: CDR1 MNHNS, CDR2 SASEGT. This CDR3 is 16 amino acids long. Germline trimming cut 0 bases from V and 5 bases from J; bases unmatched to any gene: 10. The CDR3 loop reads CASSEAHMGGIDEQYF. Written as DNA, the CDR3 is TGTGCCAGCAGTGAAGCTCATATGGGGGGGATTGACGAGCAGTACTTC.

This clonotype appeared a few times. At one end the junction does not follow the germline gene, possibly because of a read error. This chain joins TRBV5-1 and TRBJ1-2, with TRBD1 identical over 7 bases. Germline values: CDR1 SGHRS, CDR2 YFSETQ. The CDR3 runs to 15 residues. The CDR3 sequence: CASSLGGTANYGYTF. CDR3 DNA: TGTGCCAGCAGCTTAGGGGGGACAGCTAACTATGGCTACACCTTC.

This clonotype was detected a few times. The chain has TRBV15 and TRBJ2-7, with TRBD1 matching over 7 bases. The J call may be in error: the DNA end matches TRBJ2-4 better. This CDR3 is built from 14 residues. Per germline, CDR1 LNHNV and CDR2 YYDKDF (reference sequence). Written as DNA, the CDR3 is TGTGCCACCAGCAGAGAACAGGGGCAAAACATTCAGTACTTC. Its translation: CATSREQGQNIQYF.

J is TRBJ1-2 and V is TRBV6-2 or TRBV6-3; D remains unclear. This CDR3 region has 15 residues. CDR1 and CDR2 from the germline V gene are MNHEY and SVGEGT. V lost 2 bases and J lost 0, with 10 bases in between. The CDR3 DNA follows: TGTGCCAGCAGTTACCCGGACCGAACTAACTATGGCTACACCTTC. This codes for CASSYPDRTNYGYTF.

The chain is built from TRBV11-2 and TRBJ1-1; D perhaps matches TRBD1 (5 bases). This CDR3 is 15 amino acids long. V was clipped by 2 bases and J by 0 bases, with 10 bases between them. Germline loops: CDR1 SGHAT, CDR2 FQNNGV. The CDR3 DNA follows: TGTGCCAGCAGCTTAAGTACGGGGGTGAACACTGAAGCTTTCTTT. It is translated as CASSLSTGVNTEAFF.

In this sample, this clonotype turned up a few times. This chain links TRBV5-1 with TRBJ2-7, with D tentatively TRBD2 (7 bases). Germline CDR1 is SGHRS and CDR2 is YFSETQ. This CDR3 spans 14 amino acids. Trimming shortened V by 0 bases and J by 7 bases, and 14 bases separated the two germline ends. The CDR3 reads CASSLDREAGEQYF. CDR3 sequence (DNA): TGCGCCAGCAGCTTGGACAGGGAAGCGGGGGAGCAGTACTTC.

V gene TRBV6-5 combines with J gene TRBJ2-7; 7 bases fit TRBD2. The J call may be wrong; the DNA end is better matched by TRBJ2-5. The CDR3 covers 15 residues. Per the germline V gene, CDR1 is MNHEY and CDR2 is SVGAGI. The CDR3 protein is CASSYSGGRGETQYF. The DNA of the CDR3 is TGTGCCAGCAGTTACTCGGGCGGGAGAGGAGAGACCCAGTACTTC.

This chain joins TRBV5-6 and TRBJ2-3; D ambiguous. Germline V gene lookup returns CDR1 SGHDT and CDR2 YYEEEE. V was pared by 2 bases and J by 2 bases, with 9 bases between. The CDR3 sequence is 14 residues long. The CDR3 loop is CASSFTRVTDTQYF. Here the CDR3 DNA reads TGTGCCAGCAGCTTCACCCGGGTCACAGATACGCAGTATTTT.

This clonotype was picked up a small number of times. The CDR3 here is CATSNSGANVLTF. The CDR3 bases are TGTGCCACCAGCAACTCTGGGGCCAACGTCCTGACTTTC. The chain employs TRBV15 and TRBJ2-6; the D is unclear. Germline loops: CDR1 LNHNV, CDR2 YYDKDF (reference sequence). The CDR3 extends over 13 amino acids. Trimming took 4 bases from V and 0 from J, leaving 1 base between them.

CDR3 sequence: CASSSGQVEQFF. CDR3 DNA sequence: TGTGCCAGCAGCTCCGGACAGGTTGAGCAGTTCTTC. The gene calls are TRBV28 and TRBJ2-1, with 7 bases aligning to TRBD1. V gave up 6 bases and J gave up 9 bases; unmatched junction bases: 5. The CDR3 is 12 residues long. The germline gives CDR1 MDHEN, CDR2 SYDVKM. The full variable domain, its missing parts supplied by reference TRBV28 and TRBJ2-1, is DVKVTQSSRYLVKRTGEKVFLECVQDMDHENMFWYRQDPGLGLRLIYFSYDVKMKEKGDIPEGYSVSREKKERFSLILESASTNQTSMYLCASSSGQVEQFFGPGTRLTVL.

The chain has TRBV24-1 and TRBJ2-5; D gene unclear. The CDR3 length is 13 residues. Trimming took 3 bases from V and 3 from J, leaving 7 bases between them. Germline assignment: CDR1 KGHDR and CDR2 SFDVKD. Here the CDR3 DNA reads TGTGCCACCAGTGATGATATCGAAGAGACCCAGTACTTC. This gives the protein CATSDDIEETQYF.

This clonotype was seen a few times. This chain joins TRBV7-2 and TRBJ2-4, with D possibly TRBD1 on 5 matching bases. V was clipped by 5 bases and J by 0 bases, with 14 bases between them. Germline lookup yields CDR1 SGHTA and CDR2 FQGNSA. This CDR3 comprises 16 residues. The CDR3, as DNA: TGTGCCAGCAGCCCCGACAGACCCTTAGCCAAAAACATTCAGTACTTC. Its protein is CASSPDRPLAKNIQYF.

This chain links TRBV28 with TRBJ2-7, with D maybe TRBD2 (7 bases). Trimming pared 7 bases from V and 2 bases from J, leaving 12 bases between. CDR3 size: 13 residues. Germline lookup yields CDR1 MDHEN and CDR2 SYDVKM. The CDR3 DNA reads TGTGCCAGCATCGGGGGGACAACCTACGAGCAGTACTTC. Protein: CASIGGTTYEQYF.

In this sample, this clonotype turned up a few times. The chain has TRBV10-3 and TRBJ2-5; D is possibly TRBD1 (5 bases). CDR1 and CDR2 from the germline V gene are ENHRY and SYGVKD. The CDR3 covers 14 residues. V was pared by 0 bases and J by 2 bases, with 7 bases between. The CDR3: CAISESRGQETQYF. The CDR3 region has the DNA TGTGCCATCAGTGAGTCAAGGGGTCAAGAGACCCAGTACTTC.

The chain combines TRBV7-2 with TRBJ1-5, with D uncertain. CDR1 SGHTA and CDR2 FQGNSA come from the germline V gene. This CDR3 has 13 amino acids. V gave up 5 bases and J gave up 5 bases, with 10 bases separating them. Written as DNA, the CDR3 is TGTGCCAGCAGCGCGGGAAGCTATCAGCCCCAGCATTTT. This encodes CASSAGSYQPQHF.

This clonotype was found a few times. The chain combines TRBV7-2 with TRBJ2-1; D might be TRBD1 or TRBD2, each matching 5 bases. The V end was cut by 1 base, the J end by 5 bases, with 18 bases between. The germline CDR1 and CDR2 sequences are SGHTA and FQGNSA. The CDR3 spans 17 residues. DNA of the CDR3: TGTGCCAGCAGCTTAGGTCCGAGAGGGGTGCTCGACAATGAGCAGTTCTTC. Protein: CASSLGPRGVLDNEQFF.

The CDR3 loop reads CASSFPGVTERSLTDTQYF. The DNA for the CDR3 is TGTGCCAGCAGTTTCCCAGGGGTTACAGAGAGGTCTCTCACAGATACGCAGTATTTT. The chain uses TRBV12-3 or TRBV12-4 and TRBJ2-3; a weak D match, TRBD1 (6 bases). V lost 3 bases to trimming and J lost 2 bases, with 24 bases between them. The CDR3 runs to 19 residues.